The 7 T cell receptor beta chains below all came from one sample that was sequenced in a study of response to subunit inactivated influenza vaccine. TCRdb re-called the RT-PCR reads through MiXCR, storing one row per CDR3 protein. This table holds fewer than 650,000 distinct CDR3 sequences, approximately 12% found once. The sequenced sample was PBMCs from blood, obtained 45 days after vaccination. These receptor sequences come from a man in his fifties who received an inactivated influenza vaccine.

This clonotype showed up just a few times. The CDR3 loop is CASSFARDSLNSPLHF. CDR3 coding DNA: TGCGCCAGCAGCTTTGCTCGGGACAGCCTTAATTCACCCCTCCACTTT. The gene calls are TRBV5-1 and TRBJ1-6; 7 bases match TRBD1. J gave up 6 bases and V 2 bases, and 8 bases lay outside the gene matches. The CDR3 contains 16 residues. Germline lookup yields CDR1 SGHRS and CDR2 YFSETQ.

The rearrangement joins TRBV7-2 to TRBJ1-2; 7 nucleotides agree with TRBD1. In germline, CDR1 is SGHTA, CDR2 FQGNSA. This CDR3 region has 13 residues. V lost 6 bases and J lost 2; bases outside the gene matches: 3. The CDR3 reads CASRGQENYGYTF. CDR3 coding DNA: TGTGCCAGCAGAGGACAGGAGAACTATGGCTACACCTTC. The entire variable domain, with the rest obtained from reference TRBV7-2 and TRBJ1-2, is as follows: GAGVSQSPSNKVTEKGKDVELRCDPISGHTALYWYRQSLGQGLEFLIYFQGNSAPDKSGLPSDRFSAERTGGSVSTLTIQRTQQEDSAVYLCASRGQENYGYTFGSGTRLTVV.

This clonotype has a handful of counts. This chain joins TRBV29-1 and TRBJ1-2; D not certain. The CDR3 has 11 amino acids. V gave up 4 bases and J gave up 8 bases, with 11 bases separating them. Per germline, CDR1 SQVTM and CDR2 ANQGSEA. CDR3 sequence (DNA): TGCAGCGTTGGTGACTCCCGGGGCTACACCTTC. Encoded protein: CSVGDSRGYTF. The full variable domain, its missing parts supplied by reference TRBV29-1 and TRBJ1-2, is SAVISQKPSRDICQRGTSLTIQCQVDSQVTMMFWYRQQPGQSLTLIATANQGSEATYESGFVIDKFPISRPNLTFSTLTVSNMSPEDSSIYLCSVGDSRGYTFGSGTRLTVV.

V gene TRBV4-1 combines with J gene TRBJ1-4; no reliable D call. There are 15 residues in the CDR3. The germline gives CDR1 MGHRA, CDR2 YSYEKL. V gave up 1 base and J gave up 5 bases, with 11 bases separating them. The CDR3: CASSQAERENEKLFF. CDR3 DNA sequence: TGCGCCAGCAGCCAAGCTGAGAGGGAGAATGAAAAACTGTTTTTT.

Within the sample, this clonotype is large. The chain uses TRBV6-1 and TRBJ2-3; D is perhaps TRBD2 (6 bases). The germline CDR1 and CDR2 sequences are MNHNS and SASEGT. V dropped 7 bases and J dropped 2 bases, with 13 bases sitting between them. This CDR3 has 14 amino acids. As DNA, the CDR3 is TGTGCCAGCATGGACCGGGGACTCACAGATACGCAGTATTTT. It encodes CASMDRGLTDTQYF.

This clonotype was seen repeatedly, ten times or more. The chain combines TRBV6-2 or TRBV6-3 with TRBJ2-7; 11 bases fit TRBD2. The germline V gene encodes CDR1 MNHEY and CDR2 SVGEGT. The J segment lost 1 base and the V segment lost 6 bases, leaving 5 bases of the junction unmatched. The CDR3 extends over 15 amino acids. The CDR3 loop reads CASRELAGESYEQYF. In DNA, the CDR3 is TGTGCCAGCAGGGAACTAGCGGGAGAATCCTACGAGCAGTACTTC.

The chain has TRBV30 and TRBJ2-5; a possible D gene is TRBD2 (5 bases). The CDR3 consists of 16 residues. V lost 1 base and J 7 bases, leaving 22 bases between the germline ends. The germline V gene encodes CDR1 GTSNPN and CDR2 SVGIG (reference sequence). CDR3 loop: CAWSDQPMKFEGTQYF. In DNA, the CDR3 is TGTGCCTGGAGTGACCAACCTATGAAATTTGAGGGGACCCAGTACTTC.